Below are 5 T cell receptor beta chains sequenced from a single sample in a study of T cell responses to AZD1222 COVID-19 vaccine. The repertoire was sequenced with immunoSEQ multiplex PCR; TCRdb's copy has only in-frame clones and lacks some. The table lists some 50,000 clones, approximately 86% of them singletons, with over 15% in the top ten. This sample comprised peripheral blood, obtained on day 0 of AZD1222 vaccination. The origin of the receptors is an adult in good health.

The V gene is TRBV28, the J gene TRBJ2-7; 9 bases line up with TRBD2. The CDR3 covers 17 residues. Trimming took 3 bases from V and 2 from J; bases not matched to a gene: 11. Germline V gene sequence: CDR1 MDHEN, CDR2 SYDVKM. This CDR3 is CASSLDPEGLAAYEQYF. Here the CDR3 DNA reads TGTGCCAGCAGTTTGGATCCAGAGGGACTAGCAGCCTACGAGCAGTACTTC.

The rearrangement joins TRBV28 to TRBJ2-7; TRBD2 is a possible D gene (6 bases). The CDR3 runs to 19 residues. Germline V gene data show CDR1 as MDHEN and CDR2 as SYDVKM. V was cut by 5 bases and J by 3 bases, with 29 bases left in between. Here the CDR3 DNA reads TGTGCCAGCAGTATACCACCCTCGTGGCGGGATAGGGTCTACTACGAGCAGTACTTC. Translation: CASSIPPSWRDRVYYEQYF.

The chain joins TRBV28 to TRBJ2-7, with D perhaps TRBD1 (5 bases). V was cut by 5 bases and J by 3 bases, with 14 bases left in between. The CDR3 totals 14 residues. Germline loops: CDR1 MDHEN, CDR2 SYDVKM. The CDR3 sequence: CASSGAVSHYEQYF. The CDR3 DNA reads TGTGCCAGCAGTGGGGCAGTCTCTCACTACGAGCAGTACTTC.

The chain joins TRBV10-1 to TRBJ1-1, with 7 bases lining up with TRBD1. Germline assignment: CDR1 WNHNN and CDR2 SYGVQD (reference sequence). V was pared by 7 bases and J by 11 bases, with 22 bases of the junction left unmatched. This CDR3 has 16 residues. CDR3 bases: TGCGCCAGCACAAATCGACGGGACAGTTACCCGATGGGGGCTTTCTTT. Protein: CASTNRRDSYPMGAFF.

The chain links TRBV29-1 to TRBJ2-1; tentative D call: TRBD1 (6 bases). The germline CDR1 and CDR2 sequences are SQVTM and ANQGSEA. The CDR3 has 15 residues. V gave up 6 bases and J gave up 3 bases, with 18 bases separating them. Written as DNA, the CDR3 is TGCAGCGTCAACCCCGGAACAGGGAGCTACAATGAGCAGTTCTTC. This gives the protein CSVNPGTGSYNEQFF.